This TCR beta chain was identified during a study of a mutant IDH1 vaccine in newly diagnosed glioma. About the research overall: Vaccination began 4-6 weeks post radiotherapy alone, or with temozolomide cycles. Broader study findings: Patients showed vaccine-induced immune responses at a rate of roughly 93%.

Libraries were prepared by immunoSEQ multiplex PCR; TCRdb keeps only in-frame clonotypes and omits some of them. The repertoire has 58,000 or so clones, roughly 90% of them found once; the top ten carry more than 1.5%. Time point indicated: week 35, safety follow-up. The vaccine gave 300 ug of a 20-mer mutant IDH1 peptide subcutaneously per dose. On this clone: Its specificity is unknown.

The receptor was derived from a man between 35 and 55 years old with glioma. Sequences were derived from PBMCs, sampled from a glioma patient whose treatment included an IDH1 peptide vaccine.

The CDR3, as DNA: TGTGCCAGCAGTGAAAACGATTTTACCGGGGAGCTGTTTTTT. Protein: CASSENDFTGELFF. V gene TRBV6-1 combines with J gene TRBJ2-2, with D unresolved. Germline V gene sequence: CDR1 MNHNS, CDR2 SASEGT. CDR3 length equals 14 residues. Between the trimmed V and J ends, which lost 2 bases and 5 bases, there was a span of 9 bases.